What follows describes a single TCR beta chain. Its antigen specificity is not known. No base-level quality is on record; no much larger clone is a single base apart. TCRbeta CDR3 regions were amplified from genomic DNA by means of the immunoSEQ Assay, a bias-controlled multiplex PCR. Per the authors' processing: Nucleated cell counts per sample were estimated from amplification of reference gene primers within the assay. To quantify the absolute abundance of each unique TCRbeta CDR3 rearrangement, sequence reads were collapsed and filtered. For each sample, productive Simpson clonality was calculated as the square root of Simpson's diversity index across productive rearrangements. The table was pulled from immuneACCESS by TCRdb, which kept in-frame rearrangements only. Such tables lose some clones; where checked, under half of the loss comes from unresolved V genes, and the rest has no known cause. D and trimming come from the DNA, and the V and J calls and clone size come from that table. The table for this sample lists around 310,000 clones; 85% to 90% of them were counted only once. Roughly a tenth of the sample is taken by the ten largest.

These data come from a study of blood T cell repertoires in COVID-19 (dated by TCRdb to 2020 to 2021). In the study overall: Collaborator samples came from the United States, Italy and Spain and covered acute and convalescent phases of COVID-19. Where available, HLA class I and class II types were obtained from metadata supplied by the sample provider rather than from assay-based typing. The material from the prospective study consisted of cDNA or gDNA derived from T cells, B-cell-depleted T cells, or PBMCs. Samples were obtained from the ongoing ImmuneRACE study (first 160 participants) and from over 1,000 subjects provided by 6 global collaborators. Deeply sampled blood TCRbeta repertoires from subjects exposed to, actively infected with, or recovered from COVID-19 were included in the dataset. The repertoires were released in a freely available public database intended as a resource for research on the immune response to SARS-CoV-2. Nearly every sample came with metadata listing a de-identified subject ID, COVID-19 status, age in years and sex. Broad study findings and their caveats: How much clinical and demographic metadata was included differed by source and by participant, and the metadata was provided uncurated.

The germline V gene yields SGHRS for CDR1 and YFSETQ for CDR2. V sheds 0 bases and J sheds 2 bases, leaving 9 bases between their ends. The CDR3, from cysteine to phenylalanine, totals 15 residues. Of the read, only the CDR3 DNA is kept; its 45 bases are in frame from base 1. Enrolling through a virtual design, the prospective study's participants ranged in age from roughly 18 to 90 years and lived across more than 20 United States geographic areas. Cohort assignment in the prospective study relied on participant-reported clinical history from a screening survey and a study questionnaire. Recovered participants in ImmuneRACE Cohort 3 were defined by two consecutive negative NP/OP PCR tests, clearance by a healthcare professional, or resolution of symptoms. In the prospective study, mobile phlebotomists collected whole blood, serum and a nasopharyngeal or oropharyngeal swab from each participant. Over a roughly 2-month period, participants in the prospective study had the option of providing additional blood draws and questionnaires. Prospective study blood samples were shipped either frozen or at room temperature before DNA extraction.

The sample comprised PBMCs or T cells enriched from blood (not recorded which). The sequence came from a woman in her thirties who had recovered from COVID-19. The V and J segments used are TRBV5-1 and TRBJ2-1; tentative D gene TRBD1, with 6 bases matching. CDR3 region: CASSLGAGAYNEQFF. The bases are TGCGCCAGCAGCTTGGGTGCAGGGGCCTACAATGAGCAGTTCTTC. This CDR3, with the reference TRBV5-1 and TRBJ2-1 proteins standing in past its ends, gives the full variable domain KAGVTQTPRYLIKTRGQQVTLSCSPISGHRSVSWYQQTPGQGLQFLFEYFSETQRNKGNFPGRFSGRQFSNSRSEMNVSTLELGDSALYLCASSLGAGAYNEQFFGPGTRLTVL.